This paragraph reports one T cell receptor beta chain. The CDR3 covers 14 residues. With V trimmed by 4 bases and J by 9 bases, 7 bases remained unmatched. The germline gives CDR1 KGHSH, CDR2 LQKENI. The method was immunoSEQ multiplex PCR; TCRdb's version includes in-frame clones alone and lacks a portion of them. The table records approximately 80,000 clones, approximately 86% of them present only once. The entry originates in a study of blood T cell repertoires in COVID-19. The chain combines TRBV18 with TRBJ2-2; TRBD1 aligns across 8 bases. Sequenced material: peripheral blood. The sequence was obtained from a woman of 80 years or more with COVID-19, enrolled during active disease. CDR3 sequence (DNA): TGTGCCAGCTCACGCGGACAGGGACGGTGGGAGCTGTTTTTT. Its translation: CASSRGQGRWELFF.